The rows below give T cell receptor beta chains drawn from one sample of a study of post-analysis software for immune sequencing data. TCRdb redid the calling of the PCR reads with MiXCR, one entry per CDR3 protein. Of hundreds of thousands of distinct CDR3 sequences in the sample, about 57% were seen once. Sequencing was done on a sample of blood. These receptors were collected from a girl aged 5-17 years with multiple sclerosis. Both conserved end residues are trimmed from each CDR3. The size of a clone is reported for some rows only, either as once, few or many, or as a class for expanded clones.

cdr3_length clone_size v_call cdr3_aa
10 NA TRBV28 ASTQGTAEAF
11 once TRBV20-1 SAPRGRTDTQY
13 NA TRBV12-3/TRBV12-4 ASSLEGGFQETQY
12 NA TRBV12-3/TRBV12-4 ASSFHRVGSEQY
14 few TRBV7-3 ASSSTLAGGSNEQF
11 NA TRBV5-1 ASSLDRTGTRY
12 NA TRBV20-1 SAATGAPYNEQF
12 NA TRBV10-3 AINPTGGQETQY
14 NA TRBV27 ASSPQPGQGVHEQY
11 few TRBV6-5 ASSPHNTDTQY
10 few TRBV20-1 SATSGGNGYT
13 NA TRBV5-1 ASSLGEGRGTEAF
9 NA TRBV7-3 ASTGYYGYT
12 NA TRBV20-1 SARGTTKWDTQY
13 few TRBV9 ASSDGQGREYGYT
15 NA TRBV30 AWSVSTIGTSKNIQY
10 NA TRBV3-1 ASSQVRVRQF
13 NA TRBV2 ANSPWTGANTEAF
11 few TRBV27 ASSLQRSYEQY
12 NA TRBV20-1 SARGGTGGNEQY
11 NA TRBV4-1 ASSQELGSPLH
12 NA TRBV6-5 ASSSDSVRATQY
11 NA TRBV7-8 ASSFQRGNEQF
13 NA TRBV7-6 ASSLTTSASYEQY
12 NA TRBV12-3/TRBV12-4 TSSPQGGGTEAF
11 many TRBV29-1 SVGTSGGYEQY
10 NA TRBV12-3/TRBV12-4 ASSLTRDGYT
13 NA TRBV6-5 ASSRTGGSNQPQH
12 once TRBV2 ASSDLSWNTEAF
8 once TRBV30 RASTDEQF
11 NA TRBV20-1 SATGGANTEAF
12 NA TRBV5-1 ASSLGGGPTEAF
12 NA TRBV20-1 SARAPGLSDTQY
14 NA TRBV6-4 ASSDTDTGDNSPLH
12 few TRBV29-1 SVGMGLANTEAF
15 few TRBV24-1 ATSDCYTGKGTYEQY
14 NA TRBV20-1 SARVAGLAVTDTQY
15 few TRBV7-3 ASSLTIAGALGNEQF
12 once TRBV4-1 ASSQRGALREQY
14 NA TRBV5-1 ASSKTGTGDYNEQF
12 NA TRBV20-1 SARDKQVTYEQY
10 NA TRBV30 AWSPGADEQF
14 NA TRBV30 AWSVLPQTTNEKLF
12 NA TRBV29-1 SVVPSPANTEAF
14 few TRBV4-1 ASSQVAPGDNSPLH
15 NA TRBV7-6 ASSLQTRGLNTGELF
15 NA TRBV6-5 ASSYSTSGLGYNEQF